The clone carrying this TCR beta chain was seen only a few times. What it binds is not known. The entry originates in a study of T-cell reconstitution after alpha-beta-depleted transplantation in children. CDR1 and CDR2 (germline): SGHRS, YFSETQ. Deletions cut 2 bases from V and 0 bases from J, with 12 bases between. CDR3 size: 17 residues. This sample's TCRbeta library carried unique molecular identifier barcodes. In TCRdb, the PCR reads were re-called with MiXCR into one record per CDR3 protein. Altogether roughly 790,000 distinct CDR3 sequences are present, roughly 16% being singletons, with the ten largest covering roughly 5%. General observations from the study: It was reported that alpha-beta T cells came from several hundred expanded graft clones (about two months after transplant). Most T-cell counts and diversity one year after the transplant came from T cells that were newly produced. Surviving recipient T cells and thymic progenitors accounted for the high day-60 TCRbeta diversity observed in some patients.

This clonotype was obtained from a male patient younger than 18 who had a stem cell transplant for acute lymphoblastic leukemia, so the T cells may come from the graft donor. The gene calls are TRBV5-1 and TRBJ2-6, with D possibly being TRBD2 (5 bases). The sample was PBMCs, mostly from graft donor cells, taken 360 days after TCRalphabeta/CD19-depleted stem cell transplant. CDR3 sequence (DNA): TGCGCCAGCAGCTTTCTCGCCCGGGGCTCTGGGGCCAACGTCCTGACTTTC. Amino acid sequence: CASSFLARGSGANVLTF.